The present T cell receptor (beta chain) was sequenced within a study of T cells in Graves' hyperthyroidism and ophthalmopathy. Background on the study: Sampling of peripheral blood happened at initial diagnosis, prior to any treatment.

Not enrolled were patients with uncontrolled infection, other autoimmune disease, pregnancy or lactation. Regions amplified from RNA transcripts were the TCR beta CDR3 regions. Carried out on the TCR CDR3, a first-round RT-PCR used the HTBI primer set. One entry per CDR3 protein results from TCRdb running MiXCR on the multiplex PCR reads. Of 500,000 to 800,000 distinct CDR3 sequences listed, more than 14% are singletons. Looked up from germline, CDR1 is KGHSH and CDR2 is LQKENI. V was trimmed by 2 bases and J by 0 bases, leaving 5 bases between them. The CDR3 extends over 15 amino acids. This clonotype was detected ten times or more.

The TCR was taken from a woman between 45 and 65 years old with Graves' ophthalmopathy. This chain uses TRBV18 with TRBJ2-6; the D is unclear. Sequenced sample: blood. In DNA form, the CDR3 reads TGTGCCAGCTCACCAGTGAGCTCTGGGGCCAACGTCCTGACTTTC. Amino acids: CASSPVSSGANVLTF.